These 21 T cell receptor beta chains came from one sample sequenced in a study of OX40 agonist ivuxolimab in advanced cancers. Sequencing used immunoSEQ multiplex PCR; TCRdb keeps in-frame clones, though not all of them. The sample has 50,000 to 70,000 clones; approximately 84% are singletons. The specimen comprised CD4+ or CD8+ T cells sorted from blood, sampled in a trial of the OX40 agonist ivuxolimab. The receptor source for this set is an adult with an advanced solid tumor such as melanoma, head and neck, liver or kidney cancer.

In this sample, this clone turned up once. This chain uses TRBV28 with TRBJ2-5; 7 bases are a match to TRBD1. The CDR3 covers 16 residues. V gave up 4 bases and J gave up 7 bases; unmatched junction bases: 15. Germline lookup yields CDR1 MDHEN and CDR2 SYDVKM. CDR3 bases: TGTGCCAGCAGTTCCCTGAGGGACAGCCTAACATGGACCCAGTACTTC. It translates to CASSSLRDSLTWTQYF. The entire variable domain, with the rest obtained from reference TRBV28 and TRBJ2-5, is as follows: DVKVTQSSRYLVKRTGEKVFLECVQDMDHENMFWYRQDPGLGLRLIYFSYDVKMKEKGDIPEGYSVSREKKERFSLILESASTNQTSMYLCASSSLRDSLTWTQYFGPGTRLLVL.

The chain carries TRBV13 and TRBJ2-5, with TRBD1 identical over 12 bases. The V segment lost 6 bases and the J segment 11 bases; nucleotides outside the gene matches: 10. Germline CDR1 and CDR2: PRHDT and FYEKMQ (reference sequence). There are 14 residues in the CDR3. CDR3: CASRLGTGGNEQYF. The CDR3 DNA follows: TGTGCCAGCAGACTAGGGACAGGGGGCAATGAGCAGTACTTC.

The genes are TRBV13 and TRBJ1-2, with 8 bases identical to TRBD1. Germline V gene sequence: CDR1 PRHDT, CDR2 FYEKMQ (reference sequence). The junction had 11 bases not matched to a gene; V was cut back by 3 bases and J by 2 bases. The CDR3 extends over 17 amino acids. The CDR3 nucleotides are TGTGCCAGCAGCTTCGGCAGGGGGCTAACGGAGAACTATGGCTACACCTTC. This sequence encodes CASSFGRGLTENYGYTF.

The genes are TRBV7-8 and TRBJ2-2, with 9 bases matching TRBD1. Looked up from germline, CDR1 is SGHVS and CDR2 is FQNEAQ. J was trimmed by 3 bases and V by 5 bases; bases with no gene match: 7. The CDR3 is 16 residues long. This CDR3 reads CASSIRGQGDTGELFF. DNA for the CDR3: TGTGCCAGCAGCATCCGGGGACAGGGTGACACCGGGGAGCTGTTTTTT.

V usage is TRBV27 and J usage is TRBJ2-7, with D perhaps matching TRBD2 (5 bases). Germline V gene sequence: CDR1 MNHEY, CDR2 SMNVEV (reference sequence). Deletions cut 2 bases from V and 2 bases from J, with 13 bases between. CDR3 size: 15 residues. CDR3 protein: CASSLAQHGAYEQYF. The CDR3 DNA sequence: TGTGCCAGCAGTTTAGCCCAACACGGGGCCTACGAGCAGTACTTC.

The V gene is TRBV4-1, the J gene TRBJ1-2, with D possibly TRBD1 on 5 matching bases. The V end was cut by 0 bases, the J end by 3 bases, with 14 bases between. CDR1 and CDR2 from the germline V gene are MGHRA and YSYEKL. CDR3 length equals 16 residues. The CDR3 bases are TGCGCCAGCAGCCAAGAAGGGCAGGGAGACTACTATGGCTACACCTTC. This sequence encodes CASSQEGQGDYYGYTF.

This chain links TRBV19 with TRBJ1-1; D is undetermined. Trimming removed 5 bases from V and 11 bases from J, with 18 bases in between. The CDR3 totals 13 residues. Per the germline V gene, CDR1 is LNHDA and CDR2 is SQIVND (reference sequence). The CDR3 DNA reads TGTGCCAGTAGTGCCATCCGGGGTCCCCAGGCTTTCTTT. It encodes CASSAIRGPQAFF.

The CDR3 spells CASSAPGGPYNEQFF. The CDR3 DNA follows: TGTGCCAGCAGTGCACCGGGGGGGCCCTACAATGAGCAGTTCTTC. The chain joins TRBV27 to TRBJ2-1, with 8 bases matching TRBD2. This CDR3 is 15 amino acids long. Germline V CDR1 and CDR2: MNHEY, SMNVEV (reference sequence). Trimming at V came to 5 bases and at J to 2 bases, leaving 5 bases not matched to a gene.

The rearrangement links TRBV16 to TRBJ1-2, with D possibly being TRBD1 (6 bases). This CDR3 is built from 11 residues. Germline V gene sequence: CDR1 KGHSY, CDR2 FQNENV. V lost 6 bases to trimming and J lost 8 bases, with 10 bases between them. CDR3 in DNA: TGTGCCAGCAGTTCAGGGGTCGGCTACACCTTC. Translation gives CASSSGVGYTF.

A few counts support this clone. CDR3 loop: CASHAEDEKLFF. Written as DNA, the CDR3 is TGTGCCAGCCACGCCGAGGATGAAAAACTGTTTTTT. This sequence joins TRBV13 and TRBJ1-4; D gene uncertain. The CDR3 consists of 12 residues. The germline V gene has CDR1 PRHDT and CDR2 FYEKMQ (reference sequence). V was cut by 8 bases and J by 6 bases, with 10 bases left in between.

This chain uses TRBV19 with TRBJ1-2; TRBD1 matches at 7 bases. The CDR3 loop spans 12 amino acids. CDR1 and CDR2 from the germline V gene are LNHDA and SQIVND (reference sequence). Germline trimming cut 6 bases from V and 4 bases from J; bases unmatched to any gene: 2. CDR3 DNA sequence: TGTGCCAGTAGGGGACAGTCCTATGGCTACACCTTC. It is translated as CASRGQSYGYTF.

The chain uses TRBV5-8 and TRBJ1-5; tentative D call: TRBD1 (5 bases). The V end was cut by 4 bases, the J end by 0 bases, with 20 bases between. The CDR3 is 18 residues long. Germline CDR1 SGHTS, CDR2 YDEGEE. The CDR3 region is CASSPSRSRGNSNQPQHF. The CDR3 DNA follows: TGTGCCAGCAGCCCCTCTCGGTCGCGGGGGAATAGCAATCAGCCCCAGCATTTT.

The CDR3 region has the DNA TGCAGCGTGGAGAGGGGATTAGGGGGCTACACCTTC. It is translated as CSVERGLGGYTF. The chain recombines TRBV29-1 with TRBJ1-2; tentative D call: TRBD1 (5 bases). Germline V gene lookup returns CDR1 SQVTM and CDR2 ANQGSEA. Trimming removed 6 bases at V and 8 bases at J, with 16 bases between. The CDR3 loop spans 12 amino acids.

This clone is classed as medium-sized. This chain joins TRBV9 and TRBJ2-7; D might be TRBD1 (5 bases). V was clipped by 0 bases and J by 2 bases, with 6 bases between them. The CDR3 runs 13 residues. Germline V gene data show CDR1 as SGDLS and CDR2 as YYNGEE. DNA for the CDR3: TGTGCCAGCAGCGTAGGACAGACCTACGAGCAGTACTTC. Amino acids: CASSVGQTYEQYF.

The J gene is TRBJ1-1, the V gene TRBV19, with D possibly TRBD1 on 5 matching bases. The ends were cut back, 7 bases at V and 2 bases at J, with 14 bases in the middle. The CDR3 is 14 amino acids. The germline CDR1 and CDR2 sequences are LNHDA and SQIVND (reference sequence). CDR3 nucleotide sequence: TGTGCCAGTATCCCCCGGGACGGAAACACTGAAGCTTTCTTT. This translates into CASIPRDGNTEAFF.

This clone is a singleton in its sample. The genes are TRBV14 and TRBJ1-1; D not resolved. Germline V gene sequence: CDR1 SGHDN, CDR2 FVKESK. V was cut by 4 bases and J by 8 bases, with 11 bases left in between. The CDR3 runs to 12 residues. The CDR3 here is CASSPFEEEAFF. The CDR3 coding sequence is TGTGCCAGCAGCCCATTCGAGGAGGAAGCTTTCTTT. Full variable domain (remainder filled in from reference TRBV14 and TRBJ1-1): EAGVTQFPSHSVIEKGQTVTLRCDPISGHDNLYWYRRVMGKEIKFLLHFVKESKQDESGMPNNRFLAERTGGTYSTLKVQPAELEDSGVYFCASSPFEEEAFFGQGTRLTVV.

This rearrangement joins TRBV4-1 to TRBJ1-4; D not resolved. This CDR3 is built from 15 residues. Between the trimmed V and J ends, which lost 1 base and 7 bases, there was a span of 13 bases. Germline V gene sequence: CDR1 MGHRA, CDR2 YSYEKL. The CDR3 sequence: CASSQVSVEGEKLFF. CDR3 nucleotides: TGCGCCAGCAGCCAAGTTTCGGTAGAGGGTGAAAAACTGTTTTTT.

The genes are TRBV19 and TRBJ1-1; D is unclear. The CDR3 extends over 10 amino acids. Germline V lookup: CDR1 LNHDA, CDR2 SQIVND (reference sequence). V shed 11 bases and J shed 5 bases, with 9 bases lying between them. The CDR3 is CAVGNTEAFF. For the CDR3, the DNA is TGTGCCGTAGGTAATACTGAAGCTTTCTTT.

This clone was seen a handful of times. J is TRBJ2-7 and V is TRBV28; D remains ambiguous. Germline V gene sequence: CDR1 MDHEN, CDR2 SYDVKM. The ends were cut back, 4 bases at V and 2 bases at J, with 3 bases in the middle. CDR3 length: 11 residues. The CDR3 region is CASSSAYEQYF. The CDR3 DNA is TGTGCCAGCAGTTCAGCCTACGAGCAGTACTTC.

The chain recombines TRBV6-5 with TRBJ1-5; the match to TRBD1 covers 10 bases. Germline CDR1 and CDR2: MNHEY and SVGAGI. The ends lost 6 bases at V and 6 bases at J; junction bases unmatched: 5. This CDR3 region has 14 residues. The CDR3 loop reads CASSRDRGGQPQHF. CDR3 DNA sequence: TGTGCCAGCAGCAGGGACAGGGGCGGTCAGCCCCAGCATTTT.

The chain combines TRBV10-3 with TRBJ2-3; weak D call: TRBD1 (7 bases). V dropped 5 bases and J dropped 6 bases, with 21 bases sitting between them. Germline lookup yields CDR1 ENHRY and CDR2 SYGVKD. The CDR3 is 16 amino acids. The DNA for the CDR3 is TGTGCCATCAGTCGGCCTGAGGGGGCGGCGGGGGATACGCAGTATTTT. This encodes CAISRPEGAAGDTQYF.